A few counts support the clone carrying this T cell receptor (beta chain). Its antigen is not identified. The data belong to a study of blood T cells in healthy people across ages. Turning to the study itself: There was about one barcoded beta molecule captured by template switching per two T cells. General study points: Older age went with lower TCR beta diversity per million T cells, in a roughly linear way.

In each sample, at least 7 million PBMCs were isolated. Using a J-beta primer mix together with a sample-barcoded 5' primer, a second PCR was run for about 6 to 12 cycles. Every single cDNA molecule received a tag from a template-switch adaptor with 12 random nucleotides. One entry per CDR3 protein results from TCRdb running MiXCR on the 5' RACE reads. The repertoire holds some 1.7 million distinct CDR3 sequences, with approximately 28% as singletons. Germline CDR1 reads MGHRA; CDR2 reads YSYEKL. CDR3 length: 14 residues. With 1 base removed from V and 6 bases from J, the gap between germline ends came to 13 bases.

The chain couples TRBV4-1 to TRBJ2-7; D is uncertain. The sample comprised blood. The sequence was collected from a woman younger than 45 in good health. The CDR3 loop reads CASSQGPPRSEQYF. The CDR3 DNA reads TGCGCCAGCAGCCAAGGTCCCCCAAGGTCCGAGCAGTACTTC.